This entry describes one T cell receptor beta chain. Its target is unknown. The data derive from a study of identical twins. General study points: Analyses of zero insertions could be partly confounded by invariant MAIT and iNKT cells. Donors were not followed over many years; analysis was cross-sectional. For out-of-frame beta sequences, excess twin sharing was weaker.

With template switching, a universal primer site was added, and the cDNA carried unique molecular identifiers. Each CDR3 protein gets one entry after TCRdb re-called the 5' RACE reads with MiXCR. In the table there are around 960,000 distinct CDR3 sequences, 10% to 15% of which are singletons. Germline CDR1 SGHDT, CDR2 YYEEEE. The ends lost 7 bases at V and 2 bases at J; junction bases unmatched: 4. The CDR3 spans 13 residues. The data were also submitted as part of a second study, on yellow fever vaccine responses in identical twins.

The source of this sequence is a woman aged 18-30 years in good health. The specimen was PBMCs. V is TRBV5-6 and J is TRBJ2-5; 8 positions match TRBD2. CDR3 sequence: CASDGGAQETQYF. CDR3 nucleotides: TGTGCCAGCGACGGGGGGGCACAAGAGACCCAGTACTTC.